One T cell receptor beta chain is described in this entry. Patients from Seattle were sampled longitudinally, starting during active infection. Germline V gene sequence: CDR1 MNHNY, CDR2 SVGAGI (reference sequence). The V gene lost 4 bases and the J gene lost 4 bases, with 13 bases spanning the gap. The CDR3 spans 14 residues. Per the study methods: The assay estimated nucleated cells by amplifying reference gene primers. Repertoires were generated with immunoSEQ multiplex PCR, while TCRdb's copy carries only in-frame clones and drops some. Clonal size and the V and J genes are those of that table, whereas D and trimming came from the DNA. The sample contains about 150,000 clones, approximately 86% of which appear only once. The data are from a study of blood T cell repertoires in COVID-19. Study as a whole: Spain, Italy and the United States supplied samples that represented acute and convalescent COVID-19. T cells, B-cell-depleted T cells, or PBMCs supplied cDNA or gDNA.

This clonotype originated in a woman aged 80 or over with COVID-19, enrolled during active disease. Specimen: peripheral blood. The chain links TRBV6-6 to TRBJ1-1; D perhaps matches TRBD1 (6 bases). CDR3 nucleotide sequence: TGTGCCAGCAGTTTACAGGGAGAGGGCACTGAAGCTTTCTTT. This codes for CASSLQGEGTEAFF.